The source of this T cell receptor (beta chain) is a study of T cell repertoires in ileal Crohn's disease. Study-wide background: Patients had a median approximately 8-year disease duration, and less than 40% were active smokers. About half received postoperative treatment, around 10 with thiopurines and about 20 anti-TNF. Study-wide findings and caveats: Compared with CD4 T cells, sorted CD8 cells carried more expanded clones. Compared with non-smokers, active smokers at surgery showed more clonal expansions.

Details on this clone: Antigen specificity is unknown.

Method: immunoSEQ multiplex PCR; TCRdb's copy keeps in-frame clones and lacks some. The sample includes 7,000 to 9,500 clones, around 78% of them seen just once. The sequenced sample was ileal tissue. The source is an adult with Crohn's disease.

CDR3 residues: CASSLSSQETQYF. The CDR3 nucleotides read TGTGCCAGCAGCTTATCTAGCCAAGAGACCCAGTACTTC. This chain connects TRBV7-9 to TRBJ2-5; no definite D call. Trimming cost V 2 bases and J 1 base, with 5 bases left between them. Germline CDR1 SEHNR, CDR2 FQNEAQ (reference sequence). This CDR3 is 13 amino acids long. Together with reference TRBV7-9 and TRBJ2-5, the CDR3 gives the full variable domain: DTGVSQNPRHKITKRGQNVTFRCDPISEHNRLYWYRQTLGQGPEFLTYFQNEAQLEKSRLLSDRFSAERPKGSFSTLEIQRTEQGDSAMYLCASSLSSQETQYFGPGTRLLVL.